The present T cell receptor (beta chain) was sequenced within a study of blood T cell repertoires in COVID-19. Looking at the study overall: The origin of the acute and convalescent COVID-19 samples was the United States, Italy and Spain. T cells, B-cell-depleted T cells, or PBMCs supplied cDNA or gDNA.

In the original processing: Amplification from reference gene primers served as the basis for estimated nucleated cell counts. Data came from immunoSEQ multiplex PCR; TCRdb stores just in-frame clones and leaves some out. The D gene and trimming were derived from the DNA, and the V and J assignments and clone size from that table. Of roughly 62,000 clones listed, around 75% are singletons. The sequence was collected from a human donor in a cohort sampled during active COVID-19. The sample was peripheral blood.

CDR3 in amino acids: CASSPGDSRELFF. In DNA, the CDR3 is TGTGCCAGCTCACCAGGGGACAGCCGGGAGCTGTTTTTT. The J gene is TRBJ2-2, the V gene TRBV18, with TRBD1 matching 7 bases. Germline V gives CDR1 KGHSH, CDR2 LQKENI. This CDR3 comprises 13 residues. The V gene end was trimmed by 2 bases and the J gene end by 9 bases; junction bases not matched to a gene: 3.